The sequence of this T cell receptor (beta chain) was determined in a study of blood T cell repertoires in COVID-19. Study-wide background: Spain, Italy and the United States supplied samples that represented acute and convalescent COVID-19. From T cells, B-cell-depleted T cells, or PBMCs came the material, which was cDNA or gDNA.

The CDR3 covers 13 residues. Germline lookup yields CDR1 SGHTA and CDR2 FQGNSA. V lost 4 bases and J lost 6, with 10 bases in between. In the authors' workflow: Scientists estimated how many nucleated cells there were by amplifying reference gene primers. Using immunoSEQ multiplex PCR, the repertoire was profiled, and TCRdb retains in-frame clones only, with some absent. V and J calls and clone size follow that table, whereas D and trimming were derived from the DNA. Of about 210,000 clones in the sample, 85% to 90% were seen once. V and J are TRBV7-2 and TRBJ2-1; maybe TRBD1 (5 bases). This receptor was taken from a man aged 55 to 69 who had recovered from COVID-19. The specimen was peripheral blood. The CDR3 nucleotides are TGTGCCAGCAGCTCCCCAGGGATCAATGAGCAGTTCTTC. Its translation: CASSSPGINEQFF.